This T cell receptor beta chain was found in a study of T-cell memory formation after mild COVID-19. Study summary: Across donors, TCR clusters were largely donor specific. Findings and limits, study-wide: CD4+ contracting clones were mainly CM and EM; CD8+ ones, EMRA.

TCR alpha and TCR beta cDNA libraries carrying sample barcodes and UMIs came from 5'RACE with constant-segment primers. TCRdb re-called the 5' RACE reads with MiXCR, one entry per CDR3 protein. This sample has just over 350,000 distinct CDR3 sequences, with around 15% found just once. The V and J ends lost 5 bases and 1 base respectively, with 8 bases between them. The germline V gene has CDR1 MNHEY and CDR2 SMNVEV (reference sequence). The CDR3 has 13 residues. A word on this clonotype: As yet, its antigen is unknown.

V usage is TRBV27 and J usage is TRBJ1-1; D ambiguous. This clonotype was obtained from a man between 18 and 29 years old who had mild COVID-19 (a few samples of this study predate the infection). Cell type and time point are not known. What was sequenced was PBMCs or a T cell subset sorted from them (not recorded which). The CDR3 is CASSIRSNTEAFF. CDR3 DNA: TGTGCCAGCAGTATCCGGTCGAACACTGAAGCTTTCTTT.